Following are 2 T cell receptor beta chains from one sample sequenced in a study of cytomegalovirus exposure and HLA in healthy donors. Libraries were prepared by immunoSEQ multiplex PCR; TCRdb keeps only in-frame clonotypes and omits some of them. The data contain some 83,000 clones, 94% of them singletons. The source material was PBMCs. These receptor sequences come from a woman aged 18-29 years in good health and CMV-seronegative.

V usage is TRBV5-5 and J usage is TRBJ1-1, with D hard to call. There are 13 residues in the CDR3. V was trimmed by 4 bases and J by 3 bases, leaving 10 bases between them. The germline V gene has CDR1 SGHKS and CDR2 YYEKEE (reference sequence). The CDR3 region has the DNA TGTGCCAGCAGCCACGGAGGAGACACTGAAGCTTTCTTT. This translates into CASSHGGDTEAFF.

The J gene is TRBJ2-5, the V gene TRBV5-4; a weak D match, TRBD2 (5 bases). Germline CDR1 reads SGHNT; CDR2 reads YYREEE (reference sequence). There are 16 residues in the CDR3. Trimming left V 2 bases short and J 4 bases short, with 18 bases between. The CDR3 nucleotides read TGTGCCAGCAGCTTCGGTTTGACTACAACGGGAGAGACCCAGTACTTC. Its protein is CASSFGLTTTGETQYF.